This T cell receptor (beta chain) was recorded in a study of T-cell reconstitution after alpha-beta-depleted transplantation in children. Study outcomes and limitations: The origin of alpha-beta T cells about two months after transplant was reportedly several hundred expanded graft clones. Among T cells one year after transplant, newly produced cells accounted for most counts and diversity.

Germline V gives CDR1 MNHEY, CDR2 SMNVEV (reference sequence). V lost 1 base to trimming and J lost 14 bases; unmatched junction nucleotides: 11. The CDR3 is made up of 15 amino acids. TCRbeta library construction was performed incorporating unique molecular identifiers. TCRdb re-called the PCR reads through MiXCR, storing one row per CDR3 protein. The sample contains fewer than 550,000 distinct CDR3 sequences, roughly an eighth of which appear only once. A note on this clonotype: What it binds is unknown.

The sequencing used PBMCs, mostly from graft donor cells, collected 180 days after TCRalphabeta/CD19-depleted stem cell transplant. The genes are TRBV27 and TRBJ1-6; 7 positions match TRBD1. The clonotype comes from a female patient aged 2-15 years who had a stem cell transplant for aplastic anemia, so the T cells may come from the graft donor. The CDR3: CASSLLGTAPPALHF. In DNA, the CDR3 is TGTGCCAGCAGTTTATTAGGGACAGCCCCTCCAGCCCTCCACTTT.